This entry concerns a single TCR beta chain. Allocation to cohorts depended on clinical history reported by the participants. In the original processing: Scientists estimated how many nucleated cells there were by amplifying reference gene primers. Sequenced by immunoSEQ multiplex PCR; TCRdb stores in-frame clones only, minus some. V, J and clone size derive from that table, while D and trimming were established from the DNA sequence. Of a few hundred thousand clones in the sample, approximately 85% were seen once. The CDR3 contains 17 residues. Per the germline V gene, CDR1 is LNHDA and CDR2 is SQIVND (reference sequence). J was trimmed by 7 bases and V by 3 bases; bases with no gene match: 7. These data come from a study of blood T cell repertoires in COVID-19. Whole-study context: PBMCs, B-cell-depleted T cells, or T cells provided the cDNA or gDNA that made up the material.

The sequence was collected from a man between 25 and 39 years old who had recovered from COVID-19. The chain links TRBV19 to TRBJ1-6; 12 nucleotides match TRBD1. The sample taken for sequencing was PBMCs or T cells enriched from blood (not recorded which). The CDR3 DNA is TGTGCCAGTAGTATTCTGGGACAGGGGGCGAGGAATTCACCCCTCCACTTT. The encoded protein is CASSILGQGARNSPLHF.